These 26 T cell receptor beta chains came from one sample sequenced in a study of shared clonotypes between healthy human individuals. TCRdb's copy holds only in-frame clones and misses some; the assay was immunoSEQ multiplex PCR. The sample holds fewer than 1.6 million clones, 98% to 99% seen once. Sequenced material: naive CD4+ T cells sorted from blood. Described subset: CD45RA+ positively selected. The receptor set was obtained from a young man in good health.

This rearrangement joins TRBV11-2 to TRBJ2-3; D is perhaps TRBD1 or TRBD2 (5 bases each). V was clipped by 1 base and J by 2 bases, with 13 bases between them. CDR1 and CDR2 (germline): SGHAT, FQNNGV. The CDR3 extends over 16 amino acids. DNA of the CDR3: TGTGCCAGCAGCTTAGTTGGAGCCGGGGCCACAGATACGCAGTATTTT. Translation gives CASSLVGAGATDTQYF.

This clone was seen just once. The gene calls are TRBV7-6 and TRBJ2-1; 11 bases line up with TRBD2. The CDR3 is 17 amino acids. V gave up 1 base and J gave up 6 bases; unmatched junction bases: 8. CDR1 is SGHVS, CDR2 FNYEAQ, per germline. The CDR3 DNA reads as TGTGCCAGCAGCTTAGTAGGGACTAGCGGAGGGGGCAATGAGCAGTTCTTC. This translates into CASSLVGTSGGGNEQFF.

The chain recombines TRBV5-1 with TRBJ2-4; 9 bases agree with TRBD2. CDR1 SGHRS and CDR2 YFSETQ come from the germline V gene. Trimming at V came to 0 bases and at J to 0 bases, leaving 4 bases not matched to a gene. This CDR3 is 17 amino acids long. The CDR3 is CASSLGLAGPAKNIQYF. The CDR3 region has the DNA TGCGCCAGCAGCTTGGGTCTAGCGGGACCAGCCAAAAACATTCAGTACTTC.

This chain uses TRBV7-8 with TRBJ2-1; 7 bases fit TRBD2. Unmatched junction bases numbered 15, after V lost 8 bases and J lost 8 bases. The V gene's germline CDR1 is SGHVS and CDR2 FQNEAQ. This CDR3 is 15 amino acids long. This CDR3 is CASRSPRGLLDEQFF. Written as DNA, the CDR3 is TGTGCCAGCCGCAGTCCCCGGGGACTACTAGATGAGCAGTTCTTC.

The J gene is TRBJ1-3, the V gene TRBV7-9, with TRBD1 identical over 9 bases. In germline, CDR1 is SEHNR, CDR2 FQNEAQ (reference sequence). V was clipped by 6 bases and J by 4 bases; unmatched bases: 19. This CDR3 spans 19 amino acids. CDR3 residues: CASSGRPGDRALGGNTIYF. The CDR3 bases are TGTGCCAGCAGTGGGAGGCCCGGGGACAGGGCATTAGGCGGAAACACCATATATTTT.

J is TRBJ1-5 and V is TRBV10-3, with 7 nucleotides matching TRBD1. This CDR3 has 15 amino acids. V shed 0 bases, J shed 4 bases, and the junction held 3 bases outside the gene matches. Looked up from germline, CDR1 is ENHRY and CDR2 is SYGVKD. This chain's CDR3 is CAISESGDRNQPQHF. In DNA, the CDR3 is TGTGCCATCAGTGAGTCTGGGGACAGAAATCAGCCCCAGCATTTT.

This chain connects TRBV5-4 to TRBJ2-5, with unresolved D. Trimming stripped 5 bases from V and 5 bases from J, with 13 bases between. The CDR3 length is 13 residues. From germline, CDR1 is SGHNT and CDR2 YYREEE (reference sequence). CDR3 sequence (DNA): TGTGCCAGCAGGTCCCTAGTATCCGAGACCCAGTACTTC. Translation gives CASRSLVSETQYF.

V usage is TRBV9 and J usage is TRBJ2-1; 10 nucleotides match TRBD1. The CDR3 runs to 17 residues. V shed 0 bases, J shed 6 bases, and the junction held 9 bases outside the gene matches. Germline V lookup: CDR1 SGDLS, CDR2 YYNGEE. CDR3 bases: TGTGCCAGCAGCGTAGATCCGGGACAGGGGATTCGCAATGAGCAGTTCTTC. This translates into CASSVDPGQGIRNEQFF.

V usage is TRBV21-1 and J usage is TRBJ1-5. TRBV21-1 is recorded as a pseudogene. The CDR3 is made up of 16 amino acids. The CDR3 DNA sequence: TGTGCCAGCAGCATCCGACCGGTCCTTGGCAATCAGCCCCAGCATTTT. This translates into CASSIRPVLGNQPQHF.

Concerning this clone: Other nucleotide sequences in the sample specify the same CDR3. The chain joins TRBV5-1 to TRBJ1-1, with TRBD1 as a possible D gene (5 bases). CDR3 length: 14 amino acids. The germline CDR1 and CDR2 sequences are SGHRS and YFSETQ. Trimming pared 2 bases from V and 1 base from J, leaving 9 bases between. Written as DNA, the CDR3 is TGCGCCAGCAGCTTACAGGCGACGAACACTGAAGCTTTCTTT. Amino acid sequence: CASSLQATNTEAFF. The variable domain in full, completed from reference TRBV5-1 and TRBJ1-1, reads KAGVTQTPRYLIKTRGQQVTLSCSPISGHRSVSWYQQTPGQGLQFLFEYFSETQRNKGNFPGRFSGRQFSNSRSEMNVSTLELGDSALYLCASSLQATNTEAFFGQGTRLTVV.

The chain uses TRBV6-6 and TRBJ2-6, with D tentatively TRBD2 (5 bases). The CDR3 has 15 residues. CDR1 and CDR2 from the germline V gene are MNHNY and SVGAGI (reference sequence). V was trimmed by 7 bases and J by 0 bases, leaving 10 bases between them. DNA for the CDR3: TGTGCCAGCACCTACAGCGGCTCTGGGGCCAACGTCCTGACTTTC. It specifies CASTYSGSGANVLTF.

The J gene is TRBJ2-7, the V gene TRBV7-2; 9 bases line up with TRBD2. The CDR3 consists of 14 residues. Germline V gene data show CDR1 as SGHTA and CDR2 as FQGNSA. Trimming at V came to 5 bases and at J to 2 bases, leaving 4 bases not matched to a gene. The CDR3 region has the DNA TGTGCCAGCAGCCACCGACTAGCGGCCTACGAGCAGTACTTC. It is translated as CASSHRLAAYEQYF.

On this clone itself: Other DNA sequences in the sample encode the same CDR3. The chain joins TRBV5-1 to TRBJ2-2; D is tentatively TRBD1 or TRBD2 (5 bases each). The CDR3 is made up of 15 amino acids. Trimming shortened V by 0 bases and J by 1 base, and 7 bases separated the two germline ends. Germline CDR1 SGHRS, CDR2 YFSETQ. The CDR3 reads CASSLAGGNTGELFF. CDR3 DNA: TGCGCCAGCAGCTTGGCTGGGGGGAACACCGGGGAGCTGTTTTTT.

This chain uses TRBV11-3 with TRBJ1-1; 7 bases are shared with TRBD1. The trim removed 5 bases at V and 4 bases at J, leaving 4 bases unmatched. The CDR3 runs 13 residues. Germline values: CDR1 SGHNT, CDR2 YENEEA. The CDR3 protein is CASSPGGSTEAFF. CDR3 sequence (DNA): TGTGCCAGCAGCCCAGGGGGTAGCACTGAAGCTTTCTTT.

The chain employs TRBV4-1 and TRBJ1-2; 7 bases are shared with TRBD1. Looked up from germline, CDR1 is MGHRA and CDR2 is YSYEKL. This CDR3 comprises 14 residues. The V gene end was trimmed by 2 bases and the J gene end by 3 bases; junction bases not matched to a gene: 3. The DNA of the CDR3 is TGCGCCAGCAGCCAACCGGGACAGTACTATGGCTACACCTTC. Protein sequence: CASSQPGQYYGYTF.

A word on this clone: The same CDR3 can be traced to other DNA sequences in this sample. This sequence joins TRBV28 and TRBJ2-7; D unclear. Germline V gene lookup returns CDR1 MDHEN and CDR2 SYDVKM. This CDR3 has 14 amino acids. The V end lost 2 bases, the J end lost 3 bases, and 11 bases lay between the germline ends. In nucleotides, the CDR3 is TGTGCCAGCAGTTTAGGCGGACGTCTCTACGAGCAGTACTTC. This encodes CASSLGGRLYEQYF.

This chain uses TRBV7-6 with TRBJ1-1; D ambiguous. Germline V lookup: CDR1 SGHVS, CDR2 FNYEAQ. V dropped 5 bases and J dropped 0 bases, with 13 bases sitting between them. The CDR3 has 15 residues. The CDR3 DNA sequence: TGTGCCAGCAGCAGATCCGGGATAATGAACACTGAAGCTTTCTTT. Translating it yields CASSRSGIMNTEAFF.

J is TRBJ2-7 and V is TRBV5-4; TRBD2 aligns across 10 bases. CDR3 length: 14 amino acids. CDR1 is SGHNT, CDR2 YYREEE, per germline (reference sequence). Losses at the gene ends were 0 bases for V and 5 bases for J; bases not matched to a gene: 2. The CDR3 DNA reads TGTGCCAGCAGCTTGGCTAGCGGGAGCCACGAGCAGTACTTC. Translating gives CASSLASGSHEQYF. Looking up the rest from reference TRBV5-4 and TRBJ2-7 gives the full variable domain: ETGVTQSPTHLIKTRGQQVTLRCSSQSGHNTVSWYQQALGQGPQFIFQYYREEENGRGNFPPRFSGLQFPNYSSELNVNALELDDSALYLCASSLASGSHEQYFGPGTRLTVT.

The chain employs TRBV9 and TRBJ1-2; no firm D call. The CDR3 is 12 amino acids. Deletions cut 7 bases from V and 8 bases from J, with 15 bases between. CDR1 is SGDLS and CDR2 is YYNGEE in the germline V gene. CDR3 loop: CASGSGPRGYTF. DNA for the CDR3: TGTGCCAGCGGGTCAGGTCCCCGGGGCTACACCTTC.

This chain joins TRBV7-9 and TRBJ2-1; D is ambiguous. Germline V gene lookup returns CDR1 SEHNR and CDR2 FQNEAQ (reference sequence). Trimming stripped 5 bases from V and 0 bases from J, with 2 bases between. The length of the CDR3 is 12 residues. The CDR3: CASSASYNEQFF. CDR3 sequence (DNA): TGTGCCAGCAGCGCCTCCTACAATGAGCAGTTCTTC.

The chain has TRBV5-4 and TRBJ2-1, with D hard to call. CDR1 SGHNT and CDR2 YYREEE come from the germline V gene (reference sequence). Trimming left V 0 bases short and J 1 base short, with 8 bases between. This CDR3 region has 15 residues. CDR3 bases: TGTGCCAGCAGCTTGGTGGAAAATTCCTACAATGAGCAGTTCTTC. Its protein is CASSLVENSYNEQFF.

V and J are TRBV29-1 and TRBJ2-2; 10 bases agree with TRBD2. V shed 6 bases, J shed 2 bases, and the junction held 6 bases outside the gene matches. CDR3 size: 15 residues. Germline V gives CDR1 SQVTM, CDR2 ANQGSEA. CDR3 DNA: TGCAGCGTCTGGAGACTAGCGGGCAACACCGGGGAGCTGTTTTTT. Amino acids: CSVWRLAGNTGELFF.

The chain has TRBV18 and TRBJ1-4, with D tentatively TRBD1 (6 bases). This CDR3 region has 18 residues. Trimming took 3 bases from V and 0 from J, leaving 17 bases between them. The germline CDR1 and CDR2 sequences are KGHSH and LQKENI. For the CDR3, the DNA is TGTGCCAGCTCACCCTTAACAGGGCTCACATCAACTAATGAAAAACTGTTTTTT. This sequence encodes CASSPLTGLTSTNEKLFF.

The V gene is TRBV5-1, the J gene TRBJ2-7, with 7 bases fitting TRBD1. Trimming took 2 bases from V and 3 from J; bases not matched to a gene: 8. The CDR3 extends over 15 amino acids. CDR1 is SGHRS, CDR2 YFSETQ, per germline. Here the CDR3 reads CASSLLGTASYEQYF. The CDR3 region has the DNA TGCGCCAGCAGCTTACTAGGGACAGCCAGCTACGAGCAGTACTTC. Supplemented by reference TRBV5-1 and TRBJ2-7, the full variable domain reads KAGVTQTPRYLIKTRGQQVTLSCSPISGHRSVSWYQQTPGQGLQFLFEYFSETQRNKGNFPGRFSGRQFSNSRSEMNVSTLELGDSALYLCASSLLGTASYEQYFGPGTRLTVT.

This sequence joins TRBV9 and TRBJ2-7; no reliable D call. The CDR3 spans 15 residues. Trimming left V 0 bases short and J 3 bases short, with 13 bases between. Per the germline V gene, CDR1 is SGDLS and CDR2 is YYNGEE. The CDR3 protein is CASSVDTGLDYEQYF. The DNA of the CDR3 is TGTGCCAGCAGCGTAGATACGGGTTTAGACTACGAGCAGTACTTC.

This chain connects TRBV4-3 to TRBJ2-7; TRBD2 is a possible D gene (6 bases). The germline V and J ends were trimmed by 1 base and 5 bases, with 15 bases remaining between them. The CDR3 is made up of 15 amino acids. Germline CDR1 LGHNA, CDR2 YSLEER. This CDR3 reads CASSQASGGFHEQYF. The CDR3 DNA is TGCGCCAGCAGCCAAGCCAGCGGAGGGTTCCACGAGCAGTACTTC.